This TCR beta chain stems from a study of lymphopenia after photon versus proton radiotherapy. Trimming at V came to 3 bases and at J to 4 bases, leaving 8 bases not matched to a gene. The germline CDR1 and CDR2 sequences are MDHEN and SYDVKM. CDR3 length: 15 amino acids. As regards this clone: Its antigen is not identified.

Study outcomes and limitations: Only patients who died were analyzed for survival; proton advantage is unproven. Relative stability marked proton patients; photon patients lost diversity and naive cells. After the lymphocyte nadir, photon-treated repertoires showed oligoclonal expansion, especially of CD8+ Temra cells.

Some clones are missing from TCRdb's copy, which holds only in-frame ones; the method was immunoSEQ multiplex PCR. The sample yields nearly 25,000 clones, about 82% seen once. The TCR sequence derives from a woman between 70 and 85 years old with pancreatic cancer. The chain links TRBV28 to TRBJ2-7; 8 bases are a match to TRBD1. The source material was peripheral blood, sampled from a patient treated with proton-based radiotherapy. The CDR3, as DNA: TGTGCCAGCAGTTTTCCGGACAGGGAGTATTACGAGCAGTACTTC. Amino acids: CASSFPDREYYEQYF. The full variable domain, completed using reference TRBV28 and TRBJ2-7, is DVKVTQSSRYLVKRTGEKVFLECVQDMDHENMFWYRQDPGLGLRLIYFSYDVKMKEKGDIPEGYSVSREKKERFSLILESASTNQTSMYLCASSFPDREYYEQYFGPGTRLTVT.